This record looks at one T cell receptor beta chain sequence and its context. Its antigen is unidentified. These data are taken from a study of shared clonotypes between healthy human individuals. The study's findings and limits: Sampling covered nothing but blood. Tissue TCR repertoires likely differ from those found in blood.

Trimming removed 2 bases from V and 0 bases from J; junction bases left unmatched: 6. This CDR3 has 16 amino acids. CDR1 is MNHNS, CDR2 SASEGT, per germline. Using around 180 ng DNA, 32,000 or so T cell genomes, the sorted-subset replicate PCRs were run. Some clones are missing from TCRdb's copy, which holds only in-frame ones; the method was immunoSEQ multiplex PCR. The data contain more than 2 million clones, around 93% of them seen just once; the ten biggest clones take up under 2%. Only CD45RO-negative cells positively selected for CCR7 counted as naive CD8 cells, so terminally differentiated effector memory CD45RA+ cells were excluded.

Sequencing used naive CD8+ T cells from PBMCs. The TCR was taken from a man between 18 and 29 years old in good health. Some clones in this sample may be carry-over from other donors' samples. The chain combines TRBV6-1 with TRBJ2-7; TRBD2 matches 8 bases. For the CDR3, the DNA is TGTGCCAGCAGTGAATGGCGGGAGGATTCCTCCTACGAGCAGTACTTC. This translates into CASSEWREDSSYEQYF.